This T cell receptor beta chain was sequenced in a study of T cells in Graves' hyperthyroidism and ophthalmopathy. Amplified TCR beta CDR3 regions came from RNA transcripts. The study used the HTBI primer set for a first-round RT-PCR of the TCR CDR3. One entry per CDR3 protein, called by TCRdb with MiXCR from the multiplex PCR reads. The repertoire holds approximately 560,000 distinct CDR3 sequences, with about 15% as singletons. This clonotype appeared a few times. Sequenced material: blood. This sequence was found in a woman in her thirties with Graves' hyperthyroidism.

CDR3 DNA: TGTGCCAGTAGTGCTGGCTTTCGGGGCAGCTCGCTATACAATGAGCAGTTCTTC. This translates into CASSAGFRGSSLYNEQFF. This rearrangement joins TRBV19 to TRBJ2-1; D tentatively fits TRBD1 or TRBD2 (5 bases each). Per the germline V gene, CDR1 is LNHDA and CDR2 is SQIVND (reference sequence). V lost 5 bases to trimming and J lost 4 bases, with 24 bases between them. This CDR3 has 18 amino acids.